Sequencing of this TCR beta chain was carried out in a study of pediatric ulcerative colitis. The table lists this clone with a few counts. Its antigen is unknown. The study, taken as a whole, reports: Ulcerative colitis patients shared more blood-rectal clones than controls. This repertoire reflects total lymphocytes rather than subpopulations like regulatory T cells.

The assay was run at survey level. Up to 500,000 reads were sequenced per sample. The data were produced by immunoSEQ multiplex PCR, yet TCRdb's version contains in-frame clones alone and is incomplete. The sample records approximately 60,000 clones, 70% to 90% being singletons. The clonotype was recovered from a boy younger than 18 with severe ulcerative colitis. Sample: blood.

CDR3 protein: CASGDRFSNQPQHF. CDR3 in DNA: TGCGCCAGCGGAGACAGGTTTAGCAATCAGCCCCAGCATTTT. The gene calls are TRBV10-2 and TRBJ1-5, with D perhaps matching TRBD1 (6 bases). CDR3 length: 14 amino acids. Trimming took off 8 bases at V and 0 bases at J, with 11 bases between the two ends. In germline, CDR1 is WSHSY, CDR2 SAAADI.